Listed below are T cell receptor beta chains from one sample, sequenced in a study of human T cells and chemical hapten exposure. TCRdb reprocessed the RACE reads via MiXCR and lists one record per CDR3 protein. The repertoire holds some 110,000 distinct CDR3 sequences, with under 40% as singletons. This specimen was whole blood, taken in connection with sensitization to the hapten diphenylcyclopropenone (DPC). These receptors all come from a man aged 35-49 years with alopecia areata. Some clones in this sample may be carry-over from other donors' samples. Each CDR3 is given with its conserved first and last residue. The order of the fields is CDR3 length, V gene, CDR3 protein.

>15|TRBV3-1
CASSQEGRPNEKLFF
>13|TRBV12-3/TRBV12-4
CASSWRGQETQYF
>12|TRBV20-1
CSFERERNEQFF
>13|TRBV20-1
CSARDRANYEQYF
>15|TRBV10-3
CAITSGLAGSGELFF
>12|TRBV6-6
CASSPSTDTQYF
>18|TRBV6-1
CASSEAPQTSASSYEQYF
>14|TRBV11-2
CASSLGLAGGEQFF
>14|TRBV20-1
CSASSQPGNTEAFF
>14|TRBV20-1
CSARTGPENSPLHF
>15|TRBV4-2
CASSQDSLEGGTQYF
>12|TRBV30
CAWTGGGDTHYF
>16|TRBV24-1
CATSDPSGANTGELFF
>16|TRBV28
CASSLSAGSGDNEQFF
>16|TRBV6-2/TRBV6-3
CASSYSGGRGYNEQFF
>15|TRBV6-2/TRBV6-3
CASHVTAVPGNEQFF
>15|TRBV18
CASSPPQRAGDEQFF
>16|TRBV7-8
CASSLAGTRADQPQHF
>14|TRBV3-1
CASSQEGSENIQYF
>15|TRBV11-1
CASRPGLAGVETQYF
>16|TRBV6-5
CASSSPRDRRGDEQFF
>14|TRBV7-4
CASTERGGGEKLFF
>12|TRBV29-1
CSSVGRTDTQYF
>16|TRBV7-2
CASSSSPAGVQETQYF
>16|TRBV7-2
CASSLADRGVGQPQHF
>15|TRBV10-3
CAIRPSAQAEETQYF
>13|TRBV6-2/TRBV6-3
CASRDRGNQPQHF
>15|TRBV4-2
CASSQEGTEGNTIYF
>15|TRBV7-2
CASSLVTGGRTEAFF
>14|TRBV2
CASTAGAFTDTQYF
>13|TRBV7-2
CASSSRRNQPQHF
>18|TRBV6-2/TRBV6-3
CASRQRDRLVSKQETQYF
>14|TRBV28
CASSQGQGSYGYTF